The source of this T cell receptor beta chain is a study of T cells after yellow fever vaccination. Study outcomes and limitations: It was a weaker secondary response, yet one that peaked faster, at day 5 versus 15. Sorted repertoires could include abundant contaminating clonotypes from bulk cells.

Researchers made TCR cDNA using 5'RACE template switching, and this step added a universal primer site and UMIs. One entry per CDR3 protein results from TCRdb running MiXCR on the 5' RACE reads. The sample includes a few hundred thousand distinct CDR3 sequences, approximately 4% of them seen just once. V dropped 4 bases and J dropped 6 bases, with 20 bases sitting between them. The CDR3 extends over 15 amino acids. Germline values: CDR1 SGHRS, CDR2 YFSETQ. This clonotype was counted ten times or more. What it binds is unknown. The receptor comes from a young man who received the YFV17D yellow fever vaccine. This chain links TRBV5-1 with TRBJ2-7; possibly TRBD1 for D (5 bases). The sequenced sample was PBMCs, obtained 5 days after the yellow fever booster vaccination. Written as DNA, the CDR3 is TGCGCCAGCAGCCATCTAGACAGTTTCTACGGCGAGCAGTACGTC. Amino acid sequence: CASSHLDSFYGEQYV.